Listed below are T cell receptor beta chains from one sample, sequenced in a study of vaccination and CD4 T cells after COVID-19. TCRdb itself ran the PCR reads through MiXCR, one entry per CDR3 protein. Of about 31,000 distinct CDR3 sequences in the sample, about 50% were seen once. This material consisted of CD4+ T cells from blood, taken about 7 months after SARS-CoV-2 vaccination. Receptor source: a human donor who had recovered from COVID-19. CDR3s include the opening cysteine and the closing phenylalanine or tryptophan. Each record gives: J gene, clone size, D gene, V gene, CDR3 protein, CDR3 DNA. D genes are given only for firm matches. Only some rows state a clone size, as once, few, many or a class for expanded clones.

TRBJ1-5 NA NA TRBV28 CASSWGVGTNQPQHF TGTGCCAGCAGTTGGGGGGTAGGGACCAATCAGCCCCAGCATTTT
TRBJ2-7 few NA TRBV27 CASRDLGSYEQYF TGTGCCAGCCGGGACCTGGGGTCCTACGAGCAGTACTTC
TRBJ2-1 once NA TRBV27 CASSLSGNEQFF TGTGCCAGCAGTCTATCCGGGAATGAGCAGTTCTTC
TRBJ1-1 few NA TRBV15 CATSRDFMGEMNTEAFF TGTGCCACCAGCAGAGATTTTATGGGAGAAATGAACACTGAAGCTTTCTTT
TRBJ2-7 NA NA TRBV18 CASFQDISYEQYF TGTGCCAGCTTTCAGGACATCTCCTACGAGCAGTACTTC
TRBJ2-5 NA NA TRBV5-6 CASSGGISQETQYF TGTGCCAGCAGCGGCGGGATTAGCCAAGAGACCCAGTACTTC
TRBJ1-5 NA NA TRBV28 CASSLTHQPQHF TGTGCCAGCAGTTTGACCCATCAGCCCCAGCATTTT
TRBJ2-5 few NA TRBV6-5 CASSYLGEKETQYF TGTGCCAGCAGTTACCTGGGAGAGAAAGAGACCCAGTACTTC
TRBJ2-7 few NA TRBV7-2 CASSLGTNLGAYEQYF TGTGCCAGCAGCTTAGGCACCAATTTGGGAGCCTACGAGCAGTACTTC
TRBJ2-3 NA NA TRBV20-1 CSARGWWGYTGTQYF TGCAGTGCTAGAGGGTGGTGGGGTTACACAGGTACGCAGTATTTT
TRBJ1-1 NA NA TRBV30 CAWSGRVSNTEAFF TGTGCCTGGAGTGGCAGGGTTTCGAACACTGAAGCTTTCTTT
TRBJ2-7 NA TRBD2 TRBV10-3 CAEEASGRYEQYF TGTGCCGAGGAGGCTAGCGGGAGGTACGAGCAGTACTTC
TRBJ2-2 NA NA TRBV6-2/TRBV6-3 CASSYFRNTGELFF TGTGCCAGCAGTTACTTCCGAAATACCGGGGAGCTGTTTTTT
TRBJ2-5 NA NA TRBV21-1 CASSKPGLAGDETQYF TGTGCCAGCAGCAAACCCGGGCTAGCGGGAGATGAGACCCAGTACTTC
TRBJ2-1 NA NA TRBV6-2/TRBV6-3 CASTDDYNEQFF TGTGCCAGCACCGATGACTACAATGAGCAGTTCTTC
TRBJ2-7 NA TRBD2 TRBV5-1 CASSRSGSGRSYEQYF TGCGCCAGCAGCCGTAGCGGGAGTGGTCGGTCATACGAGCAGTACTTC
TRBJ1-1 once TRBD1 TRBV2 CASSGTGGGGAEAFF TGTGCCAGCAGTGGGACAGGGGGCGGTGGGGCTGAAGCTTTCTTT
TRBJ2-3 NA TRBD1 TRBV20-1 CSAMDRVSTDTQYF TGCAGTGCTATGGACAGGGTTAGCACAGATACGCAGTATTTT
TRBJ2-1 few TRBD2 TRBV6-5 CASSYSMFGGNEQFF TGTGCCAGCAGTTACTCGATGTTCGGGGGGAATGAGCAGTTCTTC
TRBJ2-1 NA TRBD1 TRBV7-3 CASSPYRGDNEQFF TGTGCCAGCAGCCCGTACAGGGGAGACAATGAGCAGTTCTTC
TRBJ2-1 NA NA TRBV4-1 CASSQVLTGGDNEQFF TGCGCCAGCAGCCAAGTTCTAACAGGGGGGGACAATGAGCAGTTCTTC
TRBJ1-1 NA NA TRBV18 CASSPGGRNTEAFF TGTGCCAGCTCACCGGGGGGGCGGAACACTGAAGCTTTCTTT
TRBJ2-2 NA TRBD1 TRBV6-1 CASRRQGAGELFF TGTGCCAGCAGAAGACAGGGGGCCGGGGAGCTGTTTTTT
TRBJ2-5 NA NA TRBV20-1 CSARPPGIRSYQETQYF TGCAGTGCTAGACCACCTGGTATTAGGAGTTACCAAGAGACCCAGTACTTC
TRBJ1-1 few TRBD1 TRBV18 CASSPLRGLNTEAFF TGTGCCAGCTCACCACTTAGGGGGCTGAACACTGAAGCTTTCTTT
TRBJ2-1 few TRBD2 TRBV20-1 CSAKAGEGLAGSYNEQFF TGCAGTGCTAAAGCAGGAGAAGGACTAGCGGGATCCTACAATGAGCAGTTCTTC
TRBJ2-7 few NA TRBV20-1 CSATTGWYEQYF TGCAGTGCCACCACCGGTTGGTACGAGCAGTACTTC